This entry features one TCR beta chain sequence. CDR1 KGHSH and CDR2 LQKENI come from the germline V gene. V dropped 4 bases and J dropped 4; count of bases not matched to a gene: 3. The CDR3 totals 13 residues. This sample is drawn from a study of cytomegalovirus exposure and HLA in healthy donors. The PCR was carried out with 60 Vbeta primers and 13 Jbeta primers. TCRdb's table, derived via immunoSEQ multiplex PCR, lists solely in-frame clones and lacks some. Of approximately 190,000 clones listed, approximately 83% were seen once; the top ten hold about 0.092%. V is TRBV18 and J is TRBJ2-5; 7 bases agree with TRBD1. This sequence was found in a boy between 2 and 10 years old in good health and CMV-seronegative. Material for sequencing was PBMCs. The CDR3 loop is CASSRGGPETQYF. CDR3 bases: TGTGCCAGCTCACGAGGGGGCCCAGAGACCCAGTACTTC.